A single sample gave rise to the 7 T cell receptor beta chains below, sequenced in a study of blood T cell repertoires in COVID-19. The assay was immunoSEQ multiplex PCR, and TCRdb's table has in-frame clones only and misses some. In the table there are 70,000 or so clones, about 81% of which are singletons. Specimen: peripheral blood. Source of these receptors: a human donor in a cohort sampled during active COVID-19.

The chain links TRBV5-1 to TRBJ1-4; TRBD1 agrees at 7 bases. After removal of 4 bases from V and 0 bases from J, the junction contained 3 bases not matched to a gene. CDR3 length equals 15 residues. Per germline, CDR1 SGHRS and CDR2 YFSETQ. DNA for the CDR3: TGCGCCAGCAGCCCGGGGACAGCAACTAATGAAAAACTGTTTTTT. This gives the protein CASSPGTATNEKLFF.

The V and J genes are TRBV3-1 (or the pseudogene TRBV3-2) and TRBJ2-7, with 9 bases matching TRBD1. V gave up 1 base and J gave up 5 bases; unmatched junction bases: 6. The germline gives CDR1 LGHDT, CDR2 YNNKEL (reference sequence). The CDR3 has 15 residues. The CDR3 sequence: CASSQVGQGGNEQYF. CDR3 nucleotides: TGTGCCAGCAGCCAAGTGGGACAGGGCGGCAACGAGCAGTACTTC.

CDR3 DNA: TGTGCCAGCAGCTTATTTATTATCGAGACCCAGTACTTC. Amino acids: CASSLFIIETQYF. V usage is TRBV7-2 and J usage is TRBJ2-5, with unresolved D. There are 13 residues in the CDR3. CDR1 is SGHTA and CDR2 is FQGNSA in the germline V gene. V lost 2 bases to trimming and J lost 5 bases, with 9 bases between them.

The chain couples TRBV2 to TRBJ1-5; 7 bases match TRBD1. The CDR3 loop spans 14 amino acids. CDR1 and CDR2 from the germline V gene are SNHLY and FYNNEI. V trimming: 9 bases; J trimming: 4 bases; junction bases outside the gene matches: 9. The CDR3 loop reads CASGTGTENQPQHF. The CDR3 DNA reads TGTGCCAGTGGGACCGGGACAGAAAATCAGCCCCAGCATTTT.

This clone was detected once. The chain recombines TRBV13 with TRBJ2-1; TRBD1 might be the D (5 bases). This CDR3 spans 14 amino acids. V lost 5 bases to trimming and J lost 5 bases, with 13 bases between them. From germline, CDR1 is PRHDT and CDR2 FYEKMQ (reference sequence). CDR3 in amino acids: CASSPDKGDNEQFF. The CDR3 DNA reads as TGTGCCAGCAGCCCGGACAAAGGCGACAATGAGCAGTTCTTC.

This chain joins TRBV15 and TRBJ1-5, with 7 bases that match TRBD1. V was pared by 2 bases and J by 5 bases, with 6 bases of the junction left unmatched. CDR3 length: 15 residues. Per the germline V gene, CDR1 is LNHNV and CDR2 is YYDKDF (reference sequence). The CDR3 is CATSRPPTGDQPQHF. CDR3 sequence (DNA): TGTGCCACCAGCAGACCACCCACAGGGGATCAGCCCCAGCATTTT.

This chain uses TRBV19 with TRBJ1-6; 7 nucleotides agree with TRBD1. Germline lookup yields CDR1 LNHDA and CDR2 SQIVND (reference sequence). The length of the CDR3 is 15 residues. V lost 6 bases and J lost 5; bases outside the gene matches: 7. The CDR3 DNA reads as TGTGCCAGTAGGCCCCGGGACAGTGATAATTCACCCCTCCACTTT. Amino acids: CASRPRDSDNSPLHF.